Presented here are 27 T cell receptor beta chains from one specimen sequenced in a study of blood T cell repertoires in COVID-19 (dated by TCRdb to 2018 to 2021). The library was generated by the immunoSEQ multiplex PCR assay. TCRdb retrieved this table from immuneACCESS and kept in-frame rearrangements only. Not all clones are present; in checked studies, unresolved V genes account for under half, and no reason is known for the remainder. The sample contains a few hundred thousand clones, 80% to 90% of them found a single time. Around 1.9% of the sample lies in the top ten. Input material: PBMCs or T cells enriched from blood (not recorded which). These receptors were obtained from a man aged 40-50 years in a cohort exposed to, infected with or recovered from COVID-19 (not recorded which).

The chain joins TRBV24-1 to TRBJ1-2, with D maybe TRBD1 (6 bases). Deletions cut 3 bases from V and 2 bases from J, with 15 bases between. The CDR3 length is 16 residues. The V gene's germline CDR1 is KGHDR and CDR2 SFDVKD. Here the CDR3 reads CATSDPRGGANYGYTF. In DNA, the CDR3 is TGTGCCACCAGTGATCCACGGGGGGGGGCGAACTATGGCTACACCTTC.

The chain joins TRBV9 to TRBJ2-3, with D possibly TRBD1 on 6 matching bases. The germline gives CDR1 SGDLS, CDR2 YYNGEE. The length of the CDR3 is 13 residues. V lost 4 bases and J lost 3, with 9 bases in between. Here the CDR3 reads CASSPTGTDTQYF. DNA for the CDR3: TGTGCCAGCAGCCCGACAGGAACAGATACGCAGTATTTT. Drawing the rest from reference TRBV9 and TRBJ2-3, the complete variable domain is DSGVTQTPKHLITATGQRVTLRCSPRSGDLSVYWYQQSLDQGLQFLIQYYNGEERAKGNILERFSAQQFPDLHSELNLSSLELGDSALYFCASSPTGTDTQYFGPGTRLTVL.

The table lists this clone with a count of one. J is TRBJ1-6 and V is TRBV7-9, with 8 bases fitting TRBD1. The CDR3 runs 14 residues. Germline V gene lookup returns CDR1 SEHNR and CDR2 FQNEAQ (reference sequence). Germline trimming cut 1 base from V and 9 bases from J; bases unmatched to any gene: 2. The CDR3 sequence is CASSLGTGPSPLHF. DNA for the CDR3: TGTGCCAGCAGCTTAGGGACAGGGCCTTCACCCCTCCACTTT. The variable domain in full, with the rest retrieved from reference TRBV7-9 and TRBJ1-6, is DTGVSQNPRHKITKRGQNVTFRCDPISEHNRLYWYRQTLGQGPEFLTYFQNEAQLEKSRLLSDRFSAERPKGSFSTLEIQRTEQGDSAMYLCASSLGTGPSPLHFGNGTRLTVT.

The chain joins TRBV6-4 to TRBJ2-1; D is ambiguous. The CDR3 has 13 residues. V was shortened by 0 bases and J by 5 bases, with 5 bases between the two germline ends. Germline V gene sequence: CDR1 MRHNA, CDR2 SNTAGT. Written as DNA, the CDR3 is TGTGCCAGCAGTGACTCTGCGGACAATGAGCAGTTCTTC. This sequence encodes CASSDSADNEQFF.

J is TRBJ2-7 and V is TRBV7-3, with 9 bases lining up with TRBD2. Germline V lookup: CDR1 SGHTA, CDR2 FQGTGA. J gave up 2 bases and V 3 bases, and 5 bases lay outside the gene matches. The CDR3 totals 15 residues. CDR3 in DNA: TGTGCCAGCAGCTTCACTAGCGGGCCTACCTACGAGCAGTACTTC. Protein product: CASSFTSGPTYEQYF.

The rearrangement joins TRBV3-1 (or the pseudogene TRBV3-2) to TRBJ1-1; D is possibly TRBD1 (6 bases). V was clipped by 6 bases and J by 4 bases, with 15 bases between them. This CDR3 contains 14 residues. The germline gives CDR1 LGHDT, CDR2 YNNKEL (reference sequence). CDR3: CASRRQVSGTEAFF. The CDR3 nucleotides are TGTGCCAGCAGACGACAGGTTAGTGGCACTGAAGCTTTCTTT.

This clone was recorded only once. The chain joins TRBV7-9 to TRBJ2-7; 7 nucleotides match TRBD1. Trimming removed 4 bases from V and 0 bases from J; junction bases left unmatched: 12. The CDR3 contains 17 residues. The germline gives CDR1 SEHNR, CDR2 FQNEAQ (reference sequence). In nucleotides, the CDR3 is TGTGCCAGCAGCTCCCTCCCCCACAGGGGACCCTCCTACGAGCAGTACTTC. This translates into CASSSLPHRGPSYEQYF.

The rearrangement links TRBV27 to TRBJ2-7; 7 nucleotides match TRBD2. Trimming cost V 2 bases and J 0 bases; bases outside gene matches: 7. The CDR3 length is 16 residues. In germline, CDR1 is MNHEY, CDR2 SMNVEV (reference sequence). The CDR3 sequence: CASSLVFSGGSYEQYF. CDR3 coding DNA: TGTGCCAGCAGTTTAGTTTTTTCGGGGGGCTCCTACGAGCAGTACTTC.

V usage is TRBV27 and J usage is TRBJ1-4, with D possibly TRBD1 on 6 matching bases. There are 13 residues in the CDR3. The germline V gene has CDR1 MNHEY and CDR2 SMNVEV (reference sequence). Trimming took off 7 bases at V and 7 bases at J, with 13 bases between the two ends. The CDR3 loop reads CASKGVEREKLFF. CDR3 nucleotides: TGTGCCAGCAAGGGGGTTGAGCGTGAAAAACTGTTTTTT.

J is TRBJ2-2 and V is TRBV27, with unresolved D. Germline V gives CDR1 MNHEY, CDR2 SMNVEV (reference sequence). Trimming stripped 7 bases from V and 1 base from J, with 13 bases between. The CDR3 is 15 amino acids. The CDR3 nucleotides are TGTGCCAGCATGAGGAATCTGTGGAACACCGGGGAGCTGTTTTTT. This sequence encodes CASMRNLWNTGELFF.

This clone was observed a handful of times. This CDR3 reads CASSYSPGTGELFF. The CDR3 DNA reads TGTGCCAGCAGTTACTCGCCAGGGACCGGGGAGCTGTTTTTT. V and J are TRBV6-6 and TRBJ2-2; tentatively, D is TRBD1 (5 bases). Trimming shortened V by 0 bases and J by 5 bases, and 7 bases separated the two germline ends. Per the germline V gene, CDR1 is MNHNY and CDR2 is SVGAGI (reference sequence). The CDR3 is 14 amino acids.

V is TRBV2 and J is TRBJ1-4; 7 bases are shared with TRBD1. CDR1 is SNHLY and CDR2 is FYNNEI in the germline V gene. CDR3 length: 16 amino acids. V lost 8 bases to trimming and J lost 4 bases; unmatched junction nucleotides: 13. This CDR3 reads CASVPIQGVGNEKLFF. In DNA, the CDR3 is TGTGCCAGCGTACCAATCCAGGGGGTCGGTAATGAAAAACTGTTTTTT.

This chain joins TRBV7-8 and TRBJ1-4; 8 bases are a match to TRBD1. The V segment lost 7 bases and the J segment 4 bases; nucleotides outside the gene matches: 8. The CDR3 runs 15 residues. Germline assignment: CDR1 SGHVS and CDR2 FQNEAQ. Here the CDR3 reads CASTPTGTGNEKLFF. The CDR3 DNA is TGTGCCAGCACCCCCACCGGGACAGGTAATGAAAAACTGTTTTTT.

CDR3 sequence (DNA): TGTGCCTGGAGTGTACAGGACATCCCGACCTTC. Encoded protein: CAWSVQDIPTF. The chain carries TRBV30 and TRBJ1-2, with D possibly matching TRBD1 (5 bases). V lost 0 bases and J 14 bases, leaving 13 bases between the germline ends. The CDR3 extends over 11 amino acids. Germline loops: CDR1 GTSNPN, CDR2 SVGIG (reference sequence).

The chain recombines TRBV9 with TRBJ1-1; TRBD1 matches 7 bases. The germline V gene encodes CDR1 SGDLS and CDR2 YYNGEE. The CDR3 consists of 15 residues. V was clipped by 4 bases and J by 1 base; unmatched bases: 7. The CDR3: CASSTRTGSNTEAFF. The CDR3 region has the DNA TGTGCCAGCAGCACCCGGACAGGATCGAACACTGAAGCTTTCTTT.

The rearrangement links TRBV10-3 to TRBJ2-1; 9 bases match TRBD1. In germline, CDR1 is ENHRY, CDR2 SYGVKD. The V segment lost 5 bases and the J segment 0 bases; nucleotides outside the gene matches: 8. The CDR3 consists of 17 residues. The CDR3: CAISRQGVGSSYNEQFF. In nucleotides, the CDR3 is TGTGCCATCAGTCGACAGGGGGTAGGAAGCTCCTACAATGAGCAGTTCTTC.

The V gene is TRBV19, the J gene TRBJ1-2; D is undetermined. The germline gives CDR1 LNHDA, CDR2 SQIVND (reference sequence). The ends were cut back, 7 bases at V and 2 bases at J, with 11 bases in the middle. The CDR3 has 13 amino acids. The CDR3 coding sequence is TGTGCCAGTATCGACTTTACAAACTATGGCTACACCTTC. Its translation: CASIDFTNYGYTF.

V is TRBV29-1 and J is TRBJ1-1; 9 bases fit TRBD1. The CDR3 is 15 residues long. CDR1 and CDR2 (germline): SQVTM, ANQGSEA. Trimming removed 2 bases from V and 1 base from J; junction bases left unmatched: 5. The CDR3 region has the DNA TGCAGCGTTGAAAACTGGGGACAGGGGAACACTGAAGCTTTCTTT. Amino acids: CSVENWGQGNTEAFF.

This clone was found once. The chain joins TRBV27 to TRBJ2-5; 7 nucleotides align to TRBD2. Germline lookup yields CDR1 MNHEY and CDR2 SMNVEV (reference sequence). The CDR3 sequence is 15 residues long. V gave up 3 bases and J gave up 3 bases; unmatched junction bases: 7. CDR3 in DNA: TGTGCCAGCAGTTTGATCCCTAGCGGAGAAGAGACCCAGTACTTC. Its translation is CASSLIPSGEETQYF.

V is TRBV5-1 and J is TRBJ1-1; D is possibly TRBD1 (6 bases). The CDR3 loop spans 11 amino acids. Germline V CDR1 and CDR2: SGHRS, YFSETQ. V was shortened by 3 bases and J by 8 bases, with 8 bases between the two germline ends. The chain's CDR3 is CASSSGQEAFF. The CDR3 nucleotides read TGCGCCAGCAGCTCCGGACAGGAAGCTTTCTTT.

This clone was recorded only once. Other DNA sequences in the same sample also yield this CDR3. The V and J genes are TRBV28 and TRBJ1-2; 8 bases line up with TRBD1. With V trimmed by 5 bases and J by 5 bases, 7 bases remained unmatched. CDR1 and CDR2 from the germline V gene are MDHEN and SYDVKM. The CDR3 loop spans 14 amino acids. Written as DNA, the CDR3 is TGTGCCAGCAGTCTTCAGGGGGCGGATTATGGCTACACCTTC. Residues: CASSLQGADYGYTF.

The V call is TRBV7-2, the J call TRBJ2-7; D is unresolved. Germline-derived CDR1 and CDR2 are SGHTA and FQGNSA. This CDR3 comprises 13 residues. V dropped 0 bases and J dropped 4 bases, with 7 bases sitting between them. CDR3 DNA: TGTGCCAGCAGCTTAGCTGGAGATTACGAGCAGTACTTC. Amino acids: CASSLAGDYEQYF. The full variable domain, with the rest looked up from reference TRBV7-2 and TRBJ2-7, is GAGVSQSPSNKVTEKGKDVELRCDPISGHTALYWYRQSLGQGLEFLIYFQGNSAPDKSGLPSDRFSAERTGGSVSTLTIQRTQQEDSAVYLCASSLAGDYEQYFGPGTRLTVT.

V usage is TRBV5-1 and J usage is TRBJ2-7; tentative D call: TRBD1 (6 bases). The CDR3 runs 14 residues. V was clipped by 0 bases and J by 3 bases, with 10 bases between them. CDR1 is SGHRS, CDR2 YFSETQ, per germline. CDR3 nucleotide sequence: TGCGCCAGCAGCTTGGTGGGACAATTCTACGAGCAGTACTTC. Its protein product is CASSLVGQFYEQYF.

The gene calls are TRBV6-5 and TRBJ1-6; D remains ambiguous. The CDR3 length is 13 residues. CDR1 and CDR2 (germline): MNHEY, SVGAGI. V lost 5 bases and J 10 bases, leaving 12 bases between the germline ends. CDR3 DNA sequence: TGTGCCAGCAGTATCAATGAGAAGTCACCCCTCCACTTT. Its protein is CASSINEKSPLHF.

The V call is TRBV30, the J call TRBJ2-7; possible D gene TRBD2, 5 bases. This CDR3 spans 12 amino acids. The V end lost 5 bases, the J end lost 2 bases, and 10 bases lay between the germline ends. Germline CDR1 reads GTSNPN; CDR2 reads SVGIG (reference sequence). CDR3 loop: CAWGPGAYEQYF. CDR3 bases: TGTGCCTGGGGCCCCGGGGCCTACGAGCAGTACTTC.

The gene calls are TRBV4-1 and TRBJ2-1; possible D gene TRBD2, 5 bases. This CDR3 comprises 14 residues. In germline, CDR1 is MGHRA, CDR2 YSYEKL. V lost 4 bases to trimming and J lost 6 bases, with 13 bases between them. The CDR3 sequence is CASSRNGIINEQFF. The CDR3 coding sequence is TGCGCCAGCAGCCGGAACGGGATCATCAATGAGCAGTTCTTC.

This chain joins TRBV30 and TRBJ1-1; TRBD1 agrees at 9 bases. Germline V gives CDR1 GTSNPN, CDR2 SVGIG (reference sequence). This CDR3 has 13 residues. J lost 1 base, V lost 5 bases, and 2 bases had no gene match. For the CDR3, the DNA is TGTGCCTGGGAGGGACAGGGGAACACTGAAGCTTTCTTT. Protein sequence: CAWEGQGNTEAFF.